These 18 T cell receptor beta chains share one sample of origin, sequenced in a study of blood T cell repertoires in COVID-19. The assay was immunoSEQ multiplex PCR, and TCRdb's table has in-frame clones only and misses some. The sample lists fewer than 300,000 clones; around 88% were seen once. Sequencing was done on a sample of peripheral blood. The receptors shown here come from a man aged 25-40 years with acute or convalescent COVID-19.

The J gene is TRBJ1-5, the V gene TRBV6-5, with unresolved D. Germline V lookup: CDR1 MNHEY, CDR2 SVGAGI. V dropped 6 bases and J dropped 7 bases, with 13 bases sitting between them. The CDR3 extends over 13 amino acids. The CDR3 bases are TGTGCCAGCAGGTTCGGTCTCGGGCAGCCCCAGCATTTT. Translated, it gives CASRFGLGQPQHF.

This clone was counted ten times or more. The rearrangement uses TRBV6-1 and TRBJ2-3; TRBD1 aligns across 10 bases. The CDR3 extends over 15 amino acids. V lost 0 bases to trimming and J lost 4 bases; unmatched junction nucleotides: 1. Germline CDR1 and CDR2: MNHNS and SASEGT. The CDR3 loop reads CASSEATGGADTQYF. The DNA of the CDR3 is TGTGCCAGCAGTGAAGCGACAGGGGGCGCAGATACGCAGTATTTT.

Details on this clone: This same CDR3 is encoded by further DNA sequences in the sample. V and J are TRBV9 and TRBJ1-3, with D maybe TRBD1 (5 bases). CDR3 size: 14 residues. The V end lost 0 bases, the J end lost 4 bases, and 8 bases lay between the germline ends. Germline lookup yields CDR1 SGDLS and CDR2 YYNGEE. CDR3 in amino acids: CASSVAGSGNTIYF. The CDR3 coding sequence is TGTGCCAGCAGCGTAGCAGGGTCCGGAAACACCATATATTTT.

The rearrangement uses TRBV6-2 or TRBV6-3 and TRBJ2-5; a possible D gene is TRBD1 (6 bases). Germline loops: CDR1 MNHEY, CDR2 SVGEGT. Trimming removed 3 bases from V and 1 base from J, with 12 bases in between. The CDR3 is 15 amino acids. This CDR3 reads CASSYLRDTQETQYF. The CDR3 region has the DNA TGTGCCAGCAGTTATCTCCGGGACACCCAAGAGACCCAGTACTTC.

V usage is TRBV5-1 and J usage is TRBJ1-1; TRBD1 is a possible D gene (5 bases). The V gene lost 0 bases and the J gene lost 0 bases, with 12 bases spanning the gap. The CDR3 is 16 amino acids. CDR1 is SGHRS and CDR2 is YFSETQ in the germline V gene. CDR3 DNA sequence: TGCGCCAGCAGCTTGGTAGCAGGGACTATGAACACTGAAGCTTTCTTT. This gives the protein CASSLVAGTMNTEAFF.

V gene TRBV6-5 combines with J gene TRBJ2-3; tentative D call: TRBD2 (5 bases). The CDR3 is made up of 13 amino acids. V was pared by 8 bases and J by 2 bases, with 11 bases between. Germline V CDR1 and CDR2: MNHEY, SVGAGI. The CDR3 loop is CASVRDPTDTQYF. CDR3 coding DNA: TGTGCCAGCGTCCGGGATCCCACAGATACGCAGTATTTT.

This chain connects TRBV5-1 to TRBJ1-3, with TRBD1 as a possible D gene (6 bases). Germline V gene sequence: CDR1 SGHRS, CDR2 YFSETQ. The V gene lost 0 bases and the J gene lost 2 bases, with 12 bases spanning the gap. This CDR3 has 16 amino acids. The CDR3 DNA sequence: TGCGCCAGCAGCTTGGTAGAGAAGGGGGCTGGAAACACCATATATTTT. The encoded protein is CASSLVEKGAGNTIYF.

This chain links TRBV28 with TRBJ1-2; D gene ambiguous. V was clipped by 6 bases and J by 4 bases, with 15 bases between them. Germline values: CDR1 MDHEN, CDR2 SYDVKM. CDR3 length: 14 residues. The chain's CDR3 is CASSLVTGPYGYTF. CDR3 DNA: TGTGCCAGCAGCCTCGTCACCGGTCCCTATGGCTACACCTTC.

The chain recombines TRBV7-3 with TRBJ1-1; TRBD1 agrees at 7 bases. The germline gives CDR1 SGHTA, CDR2 FQGTGA. Trimming cost V 5 bases and J 4 bases; bases outside gene matches: 7. The CDR3 runs to 14 residues. The CDR3: CASSPGQFVTEAFF. DNA for the CDR3: TGTGCCAGCAGCCCGGGACAGTTTGTCACTGAAGCTTTCTTT.

The chain has TRBV19 and TRBJ2-5; TRBD1 agrees at 7 bases. The CDR3 has 14 residues. Germline-derived CDR1 and CDR2 are LNHDA and SQIVND (reference sequence). J was trimmed by 5 bases and V by 5 bases; bases with no gene match: 8. CDR3 nucleotide sequence: TGTGCCAGTAGTGCCCTGACAGGGTTGGAGACCCAGTACTTC. Translation: CASSALTGLETQYF.

The chain uses TRBV10-1 and TRBJ2-2; tentative D call: TRBD1 (6 bases). The V gene lost 1 base and the J gene lost 7 bases, with 10 bases spanning the gap. Germline CDR1 WNHNN, CDR2 SYGVQD (reference sequence). The CDR3 consists of 14 residues. The CDR3 here is CASSELQGGGELFF. The CDR3 region has the DNA TGCGCCAGCAGTGAGTTACAGGGCGGCGGGGAGCTGTTTTTT.

The chain carries TRBV6-5 and TRBJ2-7, with TRBD1 matching over 8 bases. The CDR3 is made up of 14 amino acids. Unmatched junction bases numbered 1, after V lost 1 base and J lost 2 bases. Germline V gives CDR1 MNHEY, CDR2 SVGAGI. The CDR3 sequence: CASSYYRGTYEQYF. In DNA form, the CDR3 reads TGTGCCAGCAGTTACTACAGGGGGACCTACGAGCAGTACTTC.

The chain carries TRBV6-5 and TRBJ2-5, with D tentatively TRBD2 (6 bases). Per the germline V gene, CDR1 is MNHEY and CDR2 is SVGAGI. V was trimmed by 4 bases and J by 1 base, leaving 13 bases between them. This CDR3 is built from 15 residues. As DNA, the CDR3 is TGTGCCAGCAGTTCCAGACCTAGCGTCCAAGAGACCCAGTACTTC. Its protein product is CASSSRPSVQETQYF.

J is TRBJ1-2 and V is TRBV10-3; tentatively, D is TRBD1 (5 bases). Trimming left V 3 bases short and J 4 bases short, with 12 bases between. Germline V gene sequence: CDR1 ENHRY, CDR2 SYGVKD. This CDR3 region has 14 residues. The CDR3 DNA reads TGTGCCATCAGTGAAGCGGGGCCCCGCTATGGCTACACCTTC. Amino acids: CAISEAGPRYGYTF.

V is TRBV19 and J is TRBJ1-2; 11 positions agree with TRBD1. Germline V gives CDR1 LNHDA, CDR2 SQIVND (reference sequence). The CDR3 has 13 amino acids. Trimming removed 11 bases from V and 8 bases from J; junction bases left unmatched: 10. The CDR3 DNA follows: TGTGCCGCAAACGCGGGACAGGGGGACGGCTACACCTTC. Translation gives CAANAGQGDGYTF.

V gene TRBV5-1 combines with J gene TRBJ2-1; 13 bases map to TRBD2. Germline V gives CDR1 SGHRS, CDR2 YFSETQ. The CDR3 extends over 15 amino acids. The ends lost 0 bases at V and 8 bases at J; junction bases unmatched: 2. CDR3: CASSLEGLAGDEQFF. The CDR3 DNA follows: TGCGCCAGCAGCTTGGAAGGACTAGCGGGGGATGAGCAGTTCTTC.

The chain links TRBV4-1 to TRBJ2-7, with 8 bases matching TRBD2. CDR3 length: 17 amino acids. Trimming at V came to 0 bases and at J to 3 bases, leaving 10 bases not matched to a gene. In germline, CDR1 is MGHRA, CDR2 YSYEKL. CDR3 residues: CASSQDRLAGPFYEQYF. The DNA for the CDR3 is TGCGCCAGCAGCCAAGATCGGTTAGCGGGGCCTTTCTACGAGCAGTACTTC.

J is TRBJ2-3 and V is TRBV6-1; D unclear. The CDR3 consists of 13 residues. Looked up from germline, CDR1 is MNHNS and CDR2 is SASEGT. V lost 3 bases, J lost 4 bases, and 8 bases lay in between. CDR3 region: CASSDSPADTQYF. DNA of the CDR3: TGTGCCAGCAGTGATTCCCCGGCAGATACGCAGTATTTT.